This T cell receptor beta chain came from a study of blood T cell repertoires in COVID-19 (dated by TCRdb to about 2020). Regarding the complete study: Samples from collaborators originated in the United States, Italy and Spain and spanned both the acute and convalescent phases of COVID-19. The material from the prospective study consisted of cDNA or gDNA derived from T cells, B-cell-depleted T cells, or PBMCs. The dataset comprised deeply sampled blood TCRbeta repertoires from subjects exposed to, actively infected with, or recovered from COVID-19. The repertoires were made available in a free public database intended to serve as a resource for research on the immune response to SARS-CoV-2. The samples were drawn from the first 160 participants of the ongoing ImmuneRACE study and from under 1,500 subjects provided by 6 global collaborators. A de-identified subject ID, COVID-19 status, age in years and sex were almost always included in the sample metadata. HLA class I and class II types, where available, came from metadata supplied by the sample provider rather than from assay-based typing. Study-level results and caveats: How much clinical and demographic metadata was included differed by source and by participant, and the metadata was provided uncurated.

TCRbeta CDR3 regions were amplified from genomic DNA using the immunoSEQ Assay, a bias-controlled multiplex PCR. The study's processing was this. The number of nucleated cells in each sample was estimated from the amplification of reference gene primers within the assay. To quantify the absolute abundance of each unique TCRbeta CDR3 rearrangement, sequence reads were collapsed and filtered. For each sample, productive Simpson clonality was calculated as the square root of Simpson's diversity index across productive rearrangements. TCRdb limited this immuneACCESS table to in-frame rearrangements with V and J called. A share of clones is missing; checked studies link under half to unresolved V genes, and the rest is unexplained. The V and J calls and clone size are taken from that table; D and trimming were inferred from the DNA. In this sample the table shows 200,000 to 250,000 clones, around 81% of which occur a single time. In total, the top ten clones hold about 2.9% of the sample.

The CDR3 covers 16 residues, taking in both the cysteine and the phenylalanine. The retained sequence is limited to the CDR3, 48 bases, with the frame set at the first base. Trimming accounts for 0 bases at V and 9 bases at J, while the number of junction bases matched to no gene is 10. CDR1 and CDR2 are drawn from the germline V gene (reference sequence): LNHNV, YYDKDF. Another Seattle source contributed samples from volunteer blood donors who had recovered from COVID-19. Collaborating institutions collected whole blood in K2EDTA tubes following their own protocols. Collaborator samples were shipped for TCRbeta analysis as frozen whole blood, isolated PBMCs, or DNA extracted from either sample type. Points on this clone: Its antigen has not been determined. Per-base qualities were not stored, and no clone one base away is much larger.

The clonotype originates from a woman younger than 45 who had recovered from COVID-19. The chain employs TRBV15 and TRBJ2-1, with 8 bases in between that match TRBD2. Sequencing was carried out using peripheral blood. The DNA is TGTGCCACCAGCAGAGAAGGACGGGAGGGCAAGGGTGAGCAGTTCTTC. The encoded protein is CATSREGREGKGEQFF.